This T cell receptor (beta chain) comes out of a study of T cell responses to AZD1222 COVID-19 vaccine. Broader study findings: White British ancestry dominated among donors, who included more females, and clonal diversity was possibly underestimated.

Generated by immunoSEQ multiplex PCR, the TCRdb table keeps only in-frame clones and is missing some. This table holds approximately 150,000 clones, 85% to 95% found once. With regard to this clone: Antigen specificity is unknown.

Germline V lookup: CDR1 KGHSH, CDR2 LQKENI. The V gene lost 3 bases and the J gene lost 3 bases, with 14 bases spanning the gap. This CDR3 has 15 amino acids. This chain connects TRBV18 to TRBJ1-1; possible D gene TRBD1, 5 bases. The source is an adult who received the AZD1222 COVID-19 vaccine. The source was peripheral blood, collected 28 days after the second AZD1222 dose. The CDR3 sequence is CASSPQGTWDTEAFF. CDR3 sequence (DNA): TGTGCCAGCTCACCCCAAGGGACCTGGGACACTGAAGCTTTCTTT.